This TCR beta chain was documented in a study of post-analysis software for immune sequencing data. Study-level background: As for disease course, relapsing-remitting, secondary progressive and progressive-relapsing multiple sclerosis were all included. Study-wide results and caveats: Among a few TRBV segments more frequent in patients than controls were TRBV5-6, TRBV5-1 and TRBV20-1. The normalized Chao1 diversity of multiple sclerosis patients was significantly lower than that of controls. Analysis by F measure revealed that same-batch samples clustered strongly together.

The germline CDR1 and CDR2 sequences are SGHKS and YYEKEE (reference sequence). V was pared by 3 bases and J by 1 base, with 10 bases between. The CDR3 spans 14 residues. TCR beta cDNA libraries had unique molecular identifiers. Roughly 0.5 million cDNA molecules were obtained from approximately 1 to 10 million T cells. TCRdb analysed the PCR reads with MiXCR anew, one entry per CDR3 protein. There are approximately 660,000 distinct CDR3 sequences in the sample; 59% occur only once, and roughly 12% lies in the top ten. There are a few counts of this clonotype. Its specificity is unknown. This TCR was recovered from a girl under 10 years old with multiple sclerosis. Sequencing was performed on blood. The rearrangement links TRBV5-5 to TRBJ2-5, with a tentative D call TRBD1 (6 bases). CDR3 in amino acids: CASSSTGFQETQYF. The CDR3 bases are TGTGCCAGCAGCTCGACAGGTTTCCAAGAGACCCAGTACTTC.